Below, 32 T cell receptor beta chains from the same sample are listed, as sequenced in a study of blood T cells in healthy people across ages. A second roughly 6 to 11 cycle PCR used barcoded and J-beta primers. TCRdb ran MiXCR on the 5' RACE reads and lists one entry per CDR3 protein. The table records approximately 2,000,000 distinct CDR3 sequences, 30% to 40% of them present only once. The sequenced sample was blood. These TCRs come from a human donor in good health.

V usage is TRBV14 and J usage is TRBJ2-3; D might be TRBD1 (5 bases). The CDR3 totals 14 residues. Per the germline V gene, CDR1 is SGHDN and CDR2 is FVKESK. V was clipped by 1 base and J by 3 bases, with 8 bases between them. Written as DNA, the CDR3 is TGTGCCAGCAGCCAAGTCTGGACAACAGATACGCAGTATTTT. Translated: CASSQVWTTDTQYF.

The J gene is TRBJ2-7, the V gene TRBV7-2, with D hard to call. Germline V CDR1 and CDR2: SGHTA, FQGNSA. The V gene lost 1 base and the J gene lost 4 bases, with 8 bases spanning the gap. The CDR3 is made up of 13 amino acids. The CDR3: CASSLEKEYEQYF. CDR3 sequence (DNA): TGTGCCAGCAGCTTAGAGAAGGAGTACGAGCAGTACTTC.

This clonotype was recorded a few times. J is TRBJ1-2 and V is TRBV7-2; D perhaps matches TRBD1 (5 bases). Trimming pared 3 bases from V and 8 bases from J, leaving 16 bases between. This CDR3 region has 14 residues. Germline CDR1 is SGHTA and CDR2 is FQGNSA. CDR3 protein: CASSLGRGPPGYTF. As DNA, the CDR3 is TGTGCCAGCAGCTTGGGGAGGGGCCCCCCGGGCTACACCTTC.

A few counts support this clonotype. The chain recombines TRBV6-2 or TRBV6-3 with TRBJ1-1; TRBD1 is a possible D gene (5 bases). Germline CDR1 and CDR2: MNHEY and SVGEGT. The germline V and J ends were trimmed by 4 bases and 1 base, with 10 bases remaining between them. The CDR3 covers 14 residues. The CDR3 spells CASSSRQQNTEAFF. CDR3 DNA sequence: TGTGCCAGCAGTTCGAGACAGCAGAACACTGAAGCTTTCTTT.

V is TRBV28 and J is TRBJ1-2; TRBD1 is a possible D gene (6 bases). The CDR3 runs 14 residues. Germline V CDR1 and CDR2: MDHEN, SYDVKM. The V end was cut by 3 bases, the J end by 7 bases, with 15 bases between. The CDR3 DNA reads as TGTGCCAGCAGTTTCCCAGGGGAGGTCGGTGGCTACACCTTC. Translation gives CASSFPGEVGGYTF.

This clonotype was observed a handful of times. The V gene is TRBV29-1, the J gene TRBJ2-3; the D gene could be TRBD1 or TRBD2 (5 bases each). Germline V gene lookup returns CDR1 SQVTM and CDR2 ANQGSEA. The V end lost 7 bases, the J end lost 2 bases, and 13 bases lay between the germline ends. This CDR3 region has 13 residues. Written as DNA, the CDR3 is TGCAGCGACCGGGACCGATACACAGATACGCAGTATTTT. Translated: CSDRDRYTDTQYF.

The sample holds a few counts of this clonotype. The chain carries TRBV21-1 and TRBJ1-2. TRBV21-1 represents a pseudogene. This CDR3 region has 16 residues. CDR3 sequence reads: CASSKEPQPMISGYTF. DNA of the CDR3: TGTGCCAGCAGCAAAGAGCCCCAACCTATGATCTCCGGCTACACCTTC.

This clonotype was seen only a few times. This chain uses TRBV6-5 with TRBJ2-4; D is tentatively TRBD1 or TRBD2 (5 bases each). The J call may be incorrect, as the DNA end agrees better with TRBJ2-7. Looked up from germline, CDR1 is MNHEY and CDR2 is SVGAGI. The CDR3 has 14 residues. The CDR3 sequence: CASSYGLARGEQYF. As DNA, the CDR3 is TGTGCCAGCAGTTACGGGCTAGCTAGGGGCGAGCAGTACTTC.

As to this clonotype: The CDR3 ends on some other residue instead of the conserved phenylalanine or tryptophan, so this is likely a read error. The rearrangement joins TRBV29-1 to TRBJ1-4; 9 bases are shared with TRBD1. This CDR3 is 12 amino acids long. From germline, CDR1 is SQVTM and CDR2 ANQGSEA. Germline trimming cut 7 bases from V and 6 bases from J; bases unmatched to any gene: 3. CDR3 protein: CSAWTGDEKLFL. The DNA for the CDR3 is TGCAGCGCATGGACAGGGGATGAAAAACTGTTTTTG.

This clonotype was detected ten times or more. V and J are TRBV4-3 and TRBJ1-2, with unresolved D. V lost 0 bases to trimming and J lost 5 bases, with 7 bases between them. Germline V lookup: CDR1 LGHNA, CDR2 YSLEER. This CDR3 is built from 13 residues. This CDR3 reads CASSQDYGYGYTF. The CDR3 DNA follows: TGCGCCAGCAGCCAAGATTACGGATATGGCTACACCTTC.

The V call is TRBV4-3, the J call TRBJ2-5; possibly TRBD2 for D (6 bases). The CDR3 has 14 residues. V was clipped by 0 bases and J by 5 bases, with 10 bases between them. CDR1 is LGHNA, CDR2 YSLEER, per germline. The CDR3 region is CASSQEGGRETQYF. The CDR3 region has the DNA TGCGCCAGCAGCCAAGAGGGAGGCCGGGAGACCCAGTACTTC.

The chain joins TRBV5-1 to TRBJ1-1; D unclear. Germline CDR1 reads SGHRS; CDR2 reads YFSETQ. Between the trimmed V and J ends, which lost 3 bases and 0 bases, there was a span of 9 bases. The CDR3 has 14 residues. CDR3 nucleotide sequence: TGCGCCAGCAGCTCTCTAACAATGAACACTGAAGCTTTCTTT. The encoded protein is CASSSLTMNTEAFF.

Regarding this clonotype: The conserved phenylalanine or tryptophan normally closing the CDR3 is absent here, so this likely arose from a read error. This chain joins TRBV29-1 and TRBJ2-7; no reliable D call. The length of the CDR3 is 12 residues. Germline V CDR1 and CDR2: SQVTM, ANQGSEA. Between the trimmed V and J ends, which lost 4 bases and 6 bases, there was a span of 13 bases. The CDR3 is CSVVESLSEQYY. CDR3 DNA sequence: TGCAGCGTTGTTGAGTCCCTTTCCGAGCAGTACTAC.

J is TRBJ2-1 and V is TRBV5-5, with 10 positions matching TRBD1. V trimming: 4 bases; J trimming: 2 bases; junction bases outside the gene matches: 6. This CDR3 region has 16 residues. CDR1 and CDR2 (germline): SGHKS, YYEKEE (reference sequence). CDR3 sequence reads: CASSLDRGQPYNEQFF. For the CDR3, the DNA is TGTGCCAGCAGCCTAGACAGGGGGCAACCCTACAATGAGCAGTTCTTC.

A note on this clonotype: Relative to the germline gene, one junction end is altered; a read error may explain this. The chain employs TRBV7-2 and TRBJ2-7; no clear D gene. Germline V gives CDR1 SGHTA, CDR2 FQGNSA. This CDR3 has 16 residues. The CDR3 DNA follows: TGTGCTAGCAGCTTAAATGGTCGACGGATCTCCTACGAGCAGTACTTC. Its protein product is CASSLNGRRISYEQYF.

CDR3 in DNA: TGTGCCAGCAGACCCGGGACACCCCAGGGGAGCAATCAGCCCCAGCATTTT. Amino acids: CASRPGTPQGSNQPQHF. The gene calls are TRBV12-3 or TRBV12-4 and TRBJ1-5; possible D gene TRBD1, 6 bases. Trimming removed 6 bases from V and 1 base from J, with 19 bases in between. The CDR3 is 17 residues long.

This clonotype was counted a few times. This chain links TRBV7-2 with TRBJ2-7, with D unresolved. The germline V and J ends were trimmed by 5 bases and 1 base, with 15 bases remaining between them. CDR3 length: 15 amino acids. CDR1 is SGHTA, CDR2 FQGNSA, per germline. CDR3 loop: CASSPGPYSSYEQYF. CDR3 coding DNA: TGTGCCAGCAGCCCGGGCCCTTATAGTTCCTACGAGCAGTACTTC.

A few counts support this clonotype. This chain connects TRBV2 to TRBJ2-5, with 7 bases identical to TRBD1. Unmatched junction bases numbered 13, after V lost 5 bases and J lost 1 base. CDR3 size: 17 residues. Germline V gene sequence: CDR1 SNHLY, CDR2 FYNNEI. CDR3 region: CASSTIKTGTIQETQYF. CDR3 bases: TGTGCCAGCAGTACCATAAAGACAGGGACCATCCAAGAGACCCAGTACTTC.

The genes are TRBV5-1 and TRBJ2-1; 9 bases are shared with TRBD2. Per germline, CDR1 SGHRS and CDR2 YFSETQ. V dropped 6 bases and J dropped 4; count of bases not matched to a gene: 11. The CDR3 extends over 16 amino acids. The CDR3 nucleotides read TGCGCCAGCACACGAACGGCGGGGGGGACTTACAATGAGCAGTTCTTC. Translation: CASTRTAGGTYNEQFF.

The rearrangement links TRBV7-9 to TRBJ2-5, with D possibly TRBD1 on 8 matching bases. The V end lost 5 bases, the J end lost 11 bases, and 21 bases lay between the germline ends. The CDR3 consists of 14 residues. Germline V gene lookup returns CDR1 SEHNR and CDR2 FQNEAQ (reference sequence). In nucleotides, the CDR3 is TGTGCCAGCAGCCCGGGGGGACAGGTCTTTAAGCAGTACTTC. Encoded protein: CASSPGGQVFKQYF.

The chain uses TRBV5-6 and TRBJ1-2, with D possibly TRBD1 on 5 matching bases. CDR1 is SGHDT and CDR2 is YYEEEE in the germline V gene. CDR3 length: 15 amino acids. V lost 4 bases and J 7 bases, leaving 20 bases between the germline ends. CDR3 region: CASSRTLTASRGYTF. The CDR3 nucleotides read TGTGCCAGCAGCCGGACTTTGACAGCTTCTCGTGGCTACACCTTC. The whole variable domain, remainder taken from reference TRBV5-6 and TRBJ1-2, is DAGVTQSPTHLIKTRGQQVTLRCSPKSGHDTVSWYQQALGQGPQFIFQYYEEEERQRGNFPDRFSGHQFPNYSSELNVNALLLGDSALYLCASSRTLTASRGYTFGSGTRLTVV.

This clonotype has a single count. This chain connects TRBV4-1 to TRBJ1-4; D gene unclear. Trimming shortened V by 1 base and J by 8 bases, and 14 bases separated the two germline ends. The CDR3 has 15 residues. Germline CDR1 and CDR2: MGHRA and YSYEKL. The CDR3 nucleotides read TGCGCCAGCAGCCAAGCGAAAGGGTTGCGCGAAAAACTGTTTTTT. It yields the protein CASSQAKGLREKLFF.

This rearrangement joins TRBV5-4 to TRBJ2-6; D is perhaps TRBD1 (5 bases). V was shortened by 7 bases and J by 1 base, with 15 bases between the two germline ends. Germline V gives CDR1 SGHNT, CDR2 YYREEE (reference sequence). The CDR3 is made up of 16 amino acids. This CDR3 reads CASGRAIPSGANVLTF. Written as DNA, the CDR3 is TGTGCCAGCGGCAGGGCCATTCCATCTGGGGCCAACGTCCTGACTTTC.

The CDR3 spells CASSTYSSPYEQYF. CDR3 DNA: TGTGCCAGCAGCACTTACAGTTCGCCCTACGAGCAGTACTTC. The chain links TRBV11-3 to TRBJ2-7; D gene unclear. Trimming cost V 5 bases and J 2 bases, with 13 bases left between them. The CDR3 covers 14 residues. Per germline, CDR1 SGHNT and CDR2 YENEEA.

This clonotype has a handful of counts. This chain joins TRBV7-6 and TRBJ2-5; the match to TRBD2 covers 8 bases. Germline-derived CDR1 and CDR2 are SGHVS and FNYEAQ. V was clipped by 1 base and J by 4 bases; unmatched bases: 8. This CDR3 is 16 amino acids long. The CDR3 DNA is TGTGCCAGCAGCTTAGTCACGGGGGGGCGTCTAGAGACCCAGTACTTC. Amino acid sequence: CASSLVTGGRLETQYF. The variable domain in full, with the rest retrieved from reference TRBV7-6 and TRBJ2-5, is GAGVSQSPRYKVTKRGQDVALRCDPISGHVSLYWYRQALGQGPEFLTYFNYEAQQDKSGLPNDRFSAERPEGSISTLTIQRTEQRDSAMYRCASSLVTGGRLETQYFGPGTRLLVL.

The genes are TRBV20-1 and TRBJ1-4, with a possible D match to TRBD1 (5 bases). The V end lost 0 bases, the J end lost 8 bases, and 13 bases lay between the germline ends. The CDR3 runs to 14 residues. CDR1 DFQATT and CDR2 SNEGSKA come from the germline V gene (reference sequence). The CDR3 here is CSARDHRGGEKLFF. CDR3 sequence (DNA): TGCAGTGCTAGAGATCATCGGGGCGGGGAAAAACTGTTTTTT.

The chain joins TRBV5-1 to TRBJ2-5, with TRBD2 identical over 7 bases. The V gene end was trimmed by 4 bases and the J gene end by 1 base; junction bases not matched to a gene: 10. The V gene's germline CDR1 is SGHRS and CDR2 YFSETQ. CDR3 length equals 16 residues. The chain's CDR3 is CASSPRLAVTQETQYF. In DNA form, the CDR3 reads TGCGCCAGCAGCCCTAGGCTAGCGGTGACCCAAGAGACCCAGTACTTC.

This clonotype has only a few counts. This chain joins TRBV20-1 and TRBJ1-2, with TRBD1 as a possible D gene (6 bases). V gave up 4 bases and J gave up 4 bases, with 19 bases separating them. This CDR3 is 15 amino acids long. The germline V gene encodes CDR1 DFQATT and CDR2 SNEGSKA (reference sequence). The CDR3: CSATEAPKGGYGYTF. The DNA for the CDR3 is TGCAGTGCTACCGAGGCCCCCAAAGGGGGCTATGGCTACACCTTC.

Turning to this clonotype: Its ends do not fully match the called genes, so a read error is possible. The CDR3 DNA reads TGTGTCAGCAGCCAAGTTATAGTTAGTCAGCCCCAGCATTTT. Translation gives CVSSQVIVSQPQHF. The gene calls are TRBV4-2 and TRBJ1-5; D uncertain. This CDR3 contains 14 residues. CDR1 and CDR2 (germline): LGHNA, YNFKEQ.

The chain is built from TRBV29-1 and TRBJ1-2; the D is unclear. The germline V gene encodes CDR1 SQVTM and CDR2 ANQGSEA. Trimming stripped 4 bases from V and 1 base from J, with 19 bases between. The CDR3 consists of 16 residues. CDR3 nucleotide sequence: TGCAGCGTTGTTTTATTTGACGGCGGGGTTAACTATGGCTACACCTTC. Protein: CSVVLFDGGVNYGYTF. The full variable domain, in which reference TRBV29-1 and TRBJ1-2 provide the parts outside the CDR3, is SAVISQKPSRDICQRGTSLTIQCQVDSQVTMMFWYRQQPGQSLTLIATANQGSEATYESGFVIDKFPISRPNLTFSTLTVSNMSPEDSSIYLCSVVLFDGGVNYGYTFGSGTRLTVV.

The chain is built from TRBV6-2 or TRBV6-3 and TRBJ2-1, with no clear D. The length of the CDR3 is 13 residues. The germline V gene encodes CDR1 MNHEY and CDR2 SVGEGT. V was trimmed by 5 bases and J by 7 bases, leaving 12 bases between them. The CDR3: CASSNPTPNEQFF. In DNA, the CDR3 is TGTGCCAGCAGTAACCCCACCCCAAATGAGCAGTTCTTC.

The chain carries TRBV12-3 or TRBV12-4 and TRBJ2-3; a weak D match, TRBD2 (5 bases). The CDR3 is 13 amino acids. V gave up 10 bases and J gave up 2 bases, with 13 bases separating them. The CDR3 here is CATERSSTDTQYF. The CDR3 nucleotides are TGTGCCACCGAGCGGTCCTCCACAGATACGCAGTATTTT.